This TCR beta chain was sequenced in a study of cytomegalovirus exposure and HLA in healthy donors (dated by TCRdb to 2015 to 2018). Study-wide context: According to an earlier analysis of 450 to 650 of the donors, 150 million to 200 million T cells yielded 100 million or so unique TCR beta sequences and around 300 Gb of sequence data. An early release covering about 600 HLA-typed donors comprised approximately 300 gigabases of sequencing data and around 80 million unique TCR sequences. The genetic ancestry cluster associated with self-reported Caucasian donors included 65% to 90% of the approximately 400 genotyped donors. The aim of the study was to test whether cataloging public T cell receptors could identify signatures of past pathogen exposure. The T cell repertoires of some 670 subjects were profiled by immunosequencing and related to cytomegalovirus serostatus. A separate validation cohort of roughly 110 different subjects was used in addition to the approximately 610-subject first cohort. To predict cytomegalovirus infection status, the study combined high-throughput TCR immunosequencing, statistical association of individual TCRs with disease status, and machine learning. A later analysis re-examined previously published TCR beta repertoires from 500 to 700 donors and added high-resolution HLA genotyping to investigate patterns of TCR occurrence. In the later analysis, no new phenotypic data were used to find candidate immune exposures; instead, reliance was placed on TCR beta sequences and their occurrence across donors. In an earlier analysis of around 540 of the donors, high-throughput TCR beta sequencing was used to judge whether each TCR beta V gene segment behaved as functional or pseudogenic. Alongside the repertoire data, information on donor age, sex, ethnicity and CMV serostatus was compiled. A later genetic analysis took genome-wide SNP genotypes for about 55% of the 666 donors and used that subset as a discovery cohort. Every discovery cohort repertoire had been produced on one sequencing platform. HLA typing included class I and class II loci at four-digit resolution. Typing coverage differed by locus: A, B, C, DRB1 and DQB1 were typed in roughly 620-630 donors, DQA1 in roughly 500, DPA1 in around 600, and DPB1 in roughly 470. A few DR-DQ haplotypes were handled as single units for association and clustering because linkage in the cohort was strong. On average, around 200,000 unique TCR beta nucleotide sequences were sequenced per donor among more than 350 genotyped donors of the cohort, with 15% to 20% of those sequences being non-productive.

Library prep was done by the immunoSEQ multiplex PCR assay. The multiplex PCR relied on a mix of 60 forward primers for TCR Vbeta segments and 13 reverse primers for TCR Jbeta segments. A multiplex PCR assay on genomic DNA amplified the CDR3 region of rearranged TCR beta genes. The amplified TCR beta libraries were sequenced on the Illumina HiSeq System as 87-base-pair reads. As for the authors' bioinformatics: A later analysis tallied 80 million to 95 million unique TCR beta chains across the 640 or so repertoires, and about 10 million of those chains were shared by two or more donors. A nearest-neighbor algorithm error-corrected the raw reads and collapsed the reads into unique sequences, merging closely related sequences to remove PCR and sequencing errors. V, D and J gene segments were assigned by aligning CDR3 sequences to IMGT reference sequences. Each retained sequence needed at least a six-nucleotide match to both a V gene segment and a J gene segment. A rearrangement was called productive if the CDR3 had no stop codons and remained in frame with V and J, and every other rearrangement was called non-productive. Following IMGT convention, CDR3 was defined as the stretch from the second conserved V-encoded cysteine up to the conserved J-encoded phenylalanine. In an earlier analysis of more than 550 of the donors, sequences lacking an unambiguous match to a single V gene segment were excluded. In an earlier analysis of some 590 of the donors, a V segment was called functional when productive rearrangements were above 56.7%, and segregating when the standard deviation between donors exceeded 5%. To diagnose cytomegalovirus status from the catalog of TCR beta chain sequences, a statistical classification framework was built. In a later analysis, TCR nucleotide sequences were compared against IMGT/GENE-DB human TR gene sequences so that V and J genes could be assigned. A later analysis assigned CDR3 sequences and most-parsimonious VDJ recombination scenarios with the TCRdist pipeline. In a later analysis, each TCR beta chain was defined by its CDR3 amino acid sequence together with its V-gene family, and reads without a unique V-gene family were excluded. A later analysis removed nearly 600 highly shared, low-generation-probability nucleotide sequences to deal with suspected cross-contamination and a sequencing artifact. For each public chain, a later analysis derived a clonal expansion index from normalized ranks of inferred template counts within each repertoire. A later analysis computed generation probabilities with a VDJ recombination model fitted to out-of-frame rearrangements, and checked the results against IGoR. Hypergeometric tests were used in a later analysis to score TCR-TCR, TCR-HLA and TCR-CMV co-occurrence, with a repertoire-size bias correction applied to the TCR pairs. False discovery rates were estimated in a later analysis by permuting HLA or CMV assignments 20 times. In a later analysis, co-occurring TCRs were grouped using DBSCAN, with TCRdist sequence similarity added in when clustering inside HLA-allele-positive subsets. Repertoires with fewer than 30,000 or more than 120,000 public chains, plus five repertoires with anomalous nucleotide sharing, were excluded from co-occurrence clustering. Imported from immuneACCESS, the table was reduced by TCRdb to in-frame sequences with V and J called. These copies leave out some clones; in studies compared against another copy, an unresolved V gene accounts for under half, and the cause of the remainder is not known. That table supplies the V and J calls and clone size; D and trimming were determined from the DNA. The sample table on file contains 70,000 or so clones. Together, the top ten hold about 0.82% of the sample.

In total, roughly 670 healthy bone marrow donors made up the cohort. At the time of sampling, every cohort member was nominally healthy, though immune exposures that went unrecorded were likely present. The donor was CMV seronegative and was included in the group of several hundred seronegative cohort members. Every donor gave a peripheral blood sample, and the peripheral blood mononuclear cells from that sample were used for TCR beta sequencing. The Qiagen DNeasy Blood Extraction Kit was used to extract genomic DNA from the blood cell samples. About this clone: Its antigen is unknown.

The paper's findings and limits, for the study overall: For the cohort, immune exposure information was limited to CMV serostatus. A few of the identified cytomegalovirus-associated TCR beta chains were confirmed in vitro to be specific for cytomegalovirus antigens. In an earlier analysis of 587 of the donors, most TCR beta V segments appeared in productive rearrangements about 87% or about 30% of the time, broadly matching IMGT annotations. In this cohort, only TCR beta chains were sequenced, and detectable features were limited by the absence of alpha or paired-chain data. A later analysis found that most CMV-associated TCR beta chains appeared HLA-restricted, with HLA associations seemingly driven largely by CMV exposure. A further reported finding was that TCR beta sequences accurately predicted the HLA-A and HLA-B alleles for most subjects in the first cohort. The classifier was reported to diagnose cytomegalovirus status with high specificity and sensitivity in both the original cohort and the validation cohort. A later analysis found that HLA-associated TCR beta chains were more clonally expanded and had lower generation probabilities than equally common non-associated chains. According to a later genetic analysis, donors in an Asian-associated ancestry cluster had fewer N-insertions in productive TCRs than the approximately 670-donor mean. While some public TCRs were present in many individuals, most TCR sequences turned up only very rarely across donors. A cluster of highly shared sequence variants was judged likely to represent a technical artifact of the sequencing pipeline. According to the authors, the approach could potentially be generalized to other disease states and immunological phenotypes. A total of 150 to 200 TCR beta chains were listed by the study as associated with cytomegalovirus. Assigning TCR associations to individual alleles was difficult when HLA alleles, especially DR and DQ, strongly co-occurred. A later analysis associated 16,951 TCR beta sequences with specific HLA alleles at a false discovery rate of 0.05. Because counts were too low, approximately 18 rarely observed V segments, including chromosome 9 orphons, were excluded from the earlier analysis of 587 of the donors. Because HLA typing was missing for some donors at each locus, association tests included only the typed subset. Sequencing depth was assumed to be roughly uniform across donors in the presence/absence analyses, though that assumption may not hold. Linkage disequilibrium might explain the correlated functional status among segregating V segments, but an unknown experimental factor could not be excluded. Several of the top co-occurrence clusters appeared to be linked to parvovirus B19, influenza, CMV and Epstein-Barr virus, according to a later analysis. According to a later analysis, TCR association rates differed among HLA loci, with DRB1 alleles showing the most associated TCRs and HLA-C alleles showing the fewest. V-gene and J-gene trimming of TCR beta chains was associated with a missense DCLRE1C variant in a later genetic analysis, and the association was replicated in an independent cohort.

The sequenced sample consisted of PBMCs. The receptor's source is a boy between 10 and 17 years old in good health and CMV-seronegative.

The DNA sequence follows: TGTGCCAGCCAAGCCGGGACAGACCCTGAAGCTTTCTTT. This translates into CASQAGTDPEAFF. In this chain, TRBV25-1 is recombined with TRBJ1-1; 7 central nucleotides agree with TRBD1. From the cysteine up to the phenylalanine, the CDR3 has a length of 13 residues. Of the read, only the CDR3 DNA is kept; its 39 bases are in frame from base 1. At the junction V is shortened by 8 bases and J by 6 bases; bases outside the gene matches: 9. CDR1 MGHDK and CDR2 SYGVNS were looked up in the germline V gene.